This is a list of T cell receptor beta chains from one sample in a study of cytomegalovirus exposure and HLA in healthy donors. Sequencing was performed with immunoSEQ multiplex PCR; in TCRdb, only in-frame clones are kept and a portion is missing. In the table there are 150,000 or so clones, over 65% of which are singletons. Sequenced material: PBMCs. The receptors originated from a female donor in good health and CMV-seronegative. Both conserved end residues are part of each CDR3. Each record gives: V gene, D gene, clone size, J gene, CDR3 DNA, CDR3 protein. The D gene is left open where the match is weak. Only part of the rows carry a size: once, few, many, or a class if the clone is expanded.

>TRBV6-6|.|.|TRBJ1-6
TGTGCCAGCAGTTGGAGGGAGGGCTCACCCCTCCACTTT
CASSWREGSPLHF
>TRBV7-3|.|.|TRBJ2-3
TGTGCCAGCAGCTTAACAGGAGCAGATACGCAGTATTTT
CASSLTGADTQYF
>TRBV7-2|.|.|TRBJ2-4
TGTGCCAGCAGCTTAGCGCAGTTGGCCAAAAACATTCAGTACTTC
CASSLAQLAKNIQYF
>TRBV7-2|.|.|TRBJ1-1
TGTGCCAGCAGCTTAGTCGGGGGTGACGAAGCTTTCTTT
CASSLVGGDEAFF
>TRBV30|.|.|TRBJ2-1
TGTGCCTGGAAATCCTCAGGGCCTGAGCAGTTCTTC
CAWKSSGPEQFF
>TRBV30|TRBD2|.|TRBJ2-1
TGTGCCTGGTCCTGGCGGGGGGGCCGGGGCAATGAGCAGTTCTTC
CAWSWRGGRGNEQFF
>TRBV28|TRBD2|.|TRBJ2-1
TGTGCCAGCAGGCTGCGGGAGTGGGGCTCCTACAATGAGCAGTTCTTC
CASRLREWGSYNEQFF
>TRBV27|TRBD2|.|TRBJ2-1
TGTGCCAGCAGTTTTGAGACTAGCGGGTCGTCGTTCCGGTTCTTC
CASSFETSGSSFRFF
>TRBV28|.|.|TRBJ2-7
TGTGCCAGCAGTTCCCCGGGGTCTTCCTACGAGCAGTACTTC
CASSSPGSSYEQYF
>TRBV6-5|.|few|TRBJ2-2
TGTGCCAGCAGGAGGCCGCCGGGGGAGCTGTTTTTT
CASRRPPGELFF
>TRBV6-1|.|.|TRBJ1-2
TGTGCCAGCAGTGAAAGCCTACGAGCCAACTATGGCTACACCTTC
CASSESLRANYGYTF
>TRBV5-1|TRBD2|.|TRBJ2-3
TGCGCCAGCAGCTCGTGGTGGGGGAGGGCAGATACGCAGTATTTT
CASSSWWGRADTQYF
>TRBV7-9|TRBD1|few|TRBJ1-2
TGTGCCAGCAGCTTTCCGGACAGGCGTCTAAGCTACACCTTC
CASSFPDRRLSYTF
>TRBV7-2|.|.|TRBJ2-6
TGTGCCAGCAGCTTAGTCGCGGCGGTTGGGGCCAACGTCCTGACTTTC
CASSLVAAVGANVLTF
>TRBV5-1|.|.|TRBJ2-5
TGCGCCAGCATCGAGGACGGGAAAGAGACCCAGTACTTC
CASIEDGKETQYF
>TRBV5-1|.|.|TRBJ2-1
TGCGCCAGCAGCTTAAAAGAGTTCCTTAGCTCCTACAATGAGCAGTTCTTC
CASSLKEFLSSYNEQFF
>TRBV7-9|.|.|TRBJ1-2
TGTGCCAGCAGCTTAGGGTCCCAGTCAATCATCGCCTTC
CASSLGSQSIIAF
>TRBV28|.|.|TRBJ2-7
TGTGCCAGCAGTTTTGATTTGAGATACCCCTACGAGCAGTACTTC
CASSFDLRYPYEQYF
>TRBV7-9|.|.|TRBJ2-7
TGTGCCAGCAGCTTAGGTAGTGGCGAGCAGTACTTC
CASSLGSGEQYF
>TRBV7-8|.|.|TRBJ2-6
TGTGCCAGCAGCCGACCGGGCTCTGGGGCCAACGTCCTGACTTTC
CASSRPGSGANVLTF
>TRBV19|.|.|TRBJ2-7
TGTGCCAGTAGTGTTACAGGGGGGGAGTCCTACGAGCAGTACTTC
CASSVTGGESYEQYF
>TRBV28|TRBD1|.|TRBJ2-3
TGTGCCAGCAGTTTACGGACAGGGTTCATGGGAGATACGCAGTATTTT
CASSLRTGFMGDTQYF
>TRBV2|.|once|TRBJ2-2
TGTGCCAGCGAGGGGAACAGGGGGGGAACCGGGGAGCTGTTTTTT
CASEGNRGGTGELFF
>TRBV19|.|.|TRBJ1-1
TGTGCCAGTATTAAAAGGTCCAGGGGGAACACTGAAGCTTTCTTT
CASIKRSRGNTEAFF
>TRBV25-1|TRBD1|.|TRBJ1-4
TGTGCCAGCAGTGACTTAAGGGGGCGCGATGAAAAACTGTTTTTT
CASSDLRGRDEKLFF
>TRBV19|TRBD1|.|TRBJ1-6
TGTGCCAGTAGGCCGACAGGGGGCAATTCACCCCTCCACTTT
CASRPTGGNSPLHF
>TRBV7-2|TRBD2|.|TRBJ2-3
TGTGCCAGCAGCTTTACTAGCGGGGGGGATACGCAGTATTTT
CASSFTSGGDTQYF
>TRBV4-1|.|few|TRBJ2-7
TGCGCCAGCAGCCAAGTCGGAGACGGTTCCTACGAGCAGTACTTC
CASSQVGDGSYEQYF
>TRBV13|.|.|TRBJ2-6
TGTGCCAGCAGCTTAGGTACTCCTGGGGCCAACGGCCTGACTTTC
CASSLGTPGANGLTF
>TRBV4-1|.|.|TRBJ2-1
TGCGCCAGCAGCCAACCCCTCGATGAGCAGTTCTTC
CASSQPLDEQFF
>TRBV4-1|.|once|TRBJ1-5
TGCGCCAGCAGCCAATCGGACAGTACCAATCAGCCCCAGCATTTT
CASSQSDSTNQPQHF
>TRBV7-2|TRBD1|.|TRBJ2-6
TGTGCCAGCAGCTTGGCAGGGGGCTTCGTCACCAACGTCCTGACTTTC
CASSLAGGFVTNVLTF
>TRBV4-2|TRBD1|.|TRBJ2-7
TGTGCCAGCAGCCAAGATGGGGGACAGGAGGACGAGCAGTACTTC
CASSQDGGQEDEQYF
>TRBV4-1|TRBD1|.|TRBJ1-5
TGCGCCAGCAGCCAAGACTGGACAGGGGGACAGCCCCAGCATTTT
CASSQDWTGGQPQHF
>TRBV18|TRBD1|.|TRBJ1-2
TGTGCCAGCTCACCCCGTGACAGGGGGCGCGTCTATGGCTACACCTTC
CASSPRDRGRVYGYTF
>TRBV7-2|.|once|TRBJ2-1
TGTGCCAGCAGCTTTGACAGGTCCAATGAGCAGTTCTTC
CASSFDRSNEQFF
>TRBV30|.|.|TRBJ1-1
TGTGCCTGGAGCCAGGTCCAGGGCGGGGAGGCTTTCTTT
CAWSQVQGGEAFF
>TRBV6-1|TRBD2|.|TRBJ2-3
TGTGCCAGTCTGGGACTAGCGGGGAGCACAGATACGCAGTATTTT
CASLGLAGSTDTQYF
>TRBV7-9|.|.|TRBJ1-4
TGTGCCAGCAGCTCCCGACAAGAAAAACTGTTTTTT
CASSSRQEKLFF
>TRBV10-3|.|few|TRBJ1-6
TGTGCCATCAGTCGTAACCGGGACAATTCTCAATATAATTCACCCCTCCACTTT
CAISRNRDNSQYNSPLHF
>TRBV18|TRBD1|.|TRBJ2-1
TGTGCCAGCTCACCAAGGCTACAAGGGACAGGGCATACTAGTGGGCAGTTCTTC
CASSPRLQGTGHTSGQFF
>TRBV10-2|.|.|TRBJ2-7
TGCGCCAGCAGGGGCCCCAGCGGCTACGAGCAGTACTTC
CASRGPSGYEQYF
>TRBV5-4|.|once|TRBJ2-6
TGTGCCAGCGGGGCCCCTTCTGTCTCTGGGGCCAACGTCCTGACTTTC
CASGAPSVSGANVLTF
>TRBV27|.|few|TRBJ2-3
TGTGCCAGCAGAAGAGACTACCGGGACTGGGGCACAGATACGCAGTATTTT
CASRRDYRDWGTDTQYF
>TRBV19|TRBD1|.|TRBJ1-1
TGTGCCAGTAGTTTCACAGGGGTTGGGACGAACACTGAAGCTTTCTTT
CASSFTGVGTNTEAFF
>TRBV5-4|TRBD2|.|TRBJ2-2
TGTGCCAGCAGCTTGGCCGTGGGAGGGCCGGACGGGGAGCTGTTTTTT
CASSLAVGGPDGELFF
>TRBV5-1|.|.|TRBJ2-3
TGCGCCAGCCAGGAATCTAGCACAGATACGCAGTATTTT
CASQESSTDTQYF
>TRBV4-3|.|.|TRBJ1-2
TGCGCCAGCAGCCAAGATCTTGCTGGGCGCGGCTACACCTTC
CASSQDLAGRGYTF
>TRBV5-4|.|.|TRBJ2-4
TGTGCCAGCAGCTTGGATCCCGACTCTTTAAACATTCAGTACTTC
CASSLDPDSLNIQYF
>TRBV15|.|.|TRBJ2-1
TGTGCCACCAGCAGAGATCGAGGGAGCTCCTACAATGAGCAGTTCTTC
CATSRDRGSSYNEQFF
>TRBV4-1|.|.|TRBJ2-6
TGCGCCAGCAGCCAATCTCCGCGTAACTCTGGGGCCAACGTCCTGACTTTC
CASSQSPRNSGANVLTF